Sequencing of this T cell receptor beta chain was carried out in a study of blood T cell repertoires in COVID-19. For the study at large: Donors in the United States, Italy and Spain gave samples during acute or convalescent COVID-19. Nucleic acid was either cDNA or gDNA, and it came from T cells, B-cell-depleted T cells, or PBMCs.

The method was immunoSEQ multiplex PCR; TCRdb's version includes in-frame clones alone and lacks a portion of them. Among fewer than 650,000 clones listed, around 90% were seen once. The TCR was taken from a woman aged 45 to 65 with COVID-19, enrolled during active disease. Sequenced sample: peripheral blood.

The CDR3 DNA is TGCGCCAGCAGCTTAACCGGGACAGCAACTAATGAAAAACTGTTTTTT. Its translation is CASSLTGTATNEKLFF. The chain links TRBV5-1 to TRBJ1-4, with 7 bases fitting TRBD1. V dropped 2 bases and J dropped 0; count of bases not matched to a gene: 4. Per the germline V gene, CDR1 is SGHRS and CDR2 is YFSETQ. The CDR3 runs 16 residues.